This T cell receptor (beta chain) is from a study of cytomegalovirus exposure and HLA in healthy donors. About the research overall: An analysis done earlier identified 95 million to 140 million unique TCR beta sequences from around 180 million T cells. Early released data had around 79 million unique TCRs, all coming from HLA-typed donors. Whole-study findings and limits: A likely sequencing artifact accounted for one observed cluster of highly shared sequence variants. Later genetic work tied a missense DCLRE1C variant to beta-chain V and J trimming.

From germline, CDR1 is SEHNR and CDR2 FQNEAQ (reference sequence). This CDR3 has 19 amino acids. J gave up 2 bases and V 6 bases, and 16 bases lay outside the gene matches. Regarding this clone: What it binds is not known.

PCR primers comprised 60 Vbeta and 13 Jbeta primers. Repertoires were generated with immunoSEQ multiplex PCR, while TCRdb's copy carries only in-frame clones and drops some. The sample lists 200,000 to 250,000 clones, roughly 90% seen once, with over 0.95% in the top ten. V gene TRBV7-9 combines with J gene TRBJ2-3; 11 bases are shared with TRBD2. The sample taken for sequencing was PBMCs. The TCR sequence derives from a young woman in good health and CMV-seronegative. Written as DNA, the CDR3 is TGTGCCAGCAGTCCCAATGTGGCTAGCGGGAGGTATAACACAGATACGCAGTATTTT. Protein sequence: CASSPNVASGRYNTDTQYF.